This T cell receptor beta chain came from a study of T-cell memory formation after mild COVID-19. Germline V gene sequence: CDR1 LGHDT, CDR2 YNNKEL (reference sequence). The CDR3 is 15 residues long. Trimming took 1 base from V and 6 from J; bases not matched to a gene: 6. This clonotype was recorded a few times. One entry per CDR3 protein, called by TCRdb with MiXCR from the 5' RACE reads. The sample has 550,000 to 650,000 distinct CDR3 sequences; approximately 15% are singletons. This receptor was taken from an adult woman who had mild COVID-19 (a few samples of this study predate the infection). Cell type and time point are not known. The chain combines TRBV3-1 with TRBJ2-1; 7 nucleotides align to TRBD2. Sequencing used PBMCs or a T cell subset sorted from them (not recorded which). CDR3 sequence: CASSQGGGRPNEQFF. Written as DNA, the CDR3 is TGTGCCAGCAGCCAAGGAGGCGGGAGACCCAATGAGCAGTTCTTC.